A single sample is the source of the 12 T cell receptor beta chains below, sequenced in a study of regulatory T cells in long-lasting Graves disease. CDR3-region Arm-PCR and iRepertoire HTBI primers produced the TCR beta libraries. TCRdb fed the multiplex PCR reads into MiXCR, producing one record per CDR3 protein. The sample holds approximately 360,000 distinct CDR3 sequences, approximately 25% seen once. Time point in this sample: persistent/refractory GD, antithyroid drugs over 5 years with positive TRAb. With RNA extracted from PBMCs as input, the TCR library was made. This specimen was peripheral blood mononuclear cells (PBMCs), taken when the disease was refractory, from a patient treated with antithyroid drugs. The receptor set was obtained from a woman between 40 and 50 years old with Graves disease.

The table lists this clonotype with many counts. The V gene is TRBV12-3 or TRBV12-4, the J gene TRBJ1-5; maybe TRBD1 (6 bases). The CDR3 extends over 15 amino acids. V shed 6 bases and J shed 3 bases, with 15 bases lying between them. The DNA for the CDR3 is TGTGCCAGCAGCCCCGGGGGGGCCACCAATCAGCCCCAGCATTTT. As protein: CASSPGGATNQPQHF.

This clonotype was counted many times. This rearrangement joins TRBV20-1 to TRBJ1-2; D unresolved. The CDR3 extends over 16 amino acids. Germline V CDR1 and CDR2: DFQATT, SNEGSKA (reference sequence). The V and J ends lost 5 bases and 2 bases respectively, with 21 bases between them. The CDR3 here is CSAGKLTTQLNYGYTF. In DNA, the CDR3 is TGCAGTGCTGGGAAACTAACGACACAACTAAACTATGGCTACACCTTC.

The CDR3: CASSIRDRGQMSGYTF. CDR3 DNA sequence: TGTGCCAGTAGTATACGAGACAGGGGGCAAATGAGCGGCTACACCTTC. The V gene is TRBV19, the J gene TRBJ1-2; 10 bases map to TRBD1. J lost 8 bases, V lost 2 bases, and 11 bases had no gene match. This CDR3 has 16 amino acids. The germline gives CDR1 LNHDA, CDR2 SQIVND (reference sequence).

The genes are TRBV7-9 and TRBJ2-2, with D possibly TRBD2 on 7 matching bases. With 5 bases removed from V and 5 bases from J, the gap between germline ends came to 27 bases. Germline V gives CDR1 SEHNR, CDR2 FQNEAQ (reference sequence). The CDR3 is 19 amino acids. CDR3 region: CASSHIRLRGRERTGELFF. In DNA form, the CDR3 reads TGTGCCAGCAGCCATATTCGACTGAGGGGGAGGGAAAGGACCGGGGAGCTGTTTTTT. Full variable domain (outside the CDR3, taken from reference TRBV7-9 and TRBJ2-2): DTGVSQNPRHKITKRGQNVTFRCDPISEHNRLYWYRQTLGQGPEFLTYFQNEAQLEKSRLLSDRFSAERPKGSFSTLEIQRTEQGDSAMYLCASSHIRLRGRERTGELFFGEGSRLTVL.

This clonotype showed up just a few times. The chain couples TRBV6-2 or TRBV6-3 to TRBJ2-7, with a weak D call TRBD2 (5 bases). Germline V gene lookup returns CDR1 MNHEY and CDR2 SVGEGT. Trimming shortened V by 6 bases and J by 2 bases, and 17 bases separated the two germline ends. CDR3 length: 15 residues. For the CDR3, the DNA is TGTGCCAGCAGGGACTTTTTGCTCGCAGCCTACGAGCAGTACTTC. This sequence encodes CASRDFLLAAYEQYF.

This clonotype has ten or more counts. The chain employs TRBV28 and TRBJ1-5, with D possibly being TRBD1 (6 bases). The V gene's germline CDR1 is MDHEN and CDR2 SYDVKM. The CDR3 runs to 18 residues. The V and J ends lost 2 bases and 0 bases respectively, with 17 bases between them. CDR3 amino acids: CASSLLVGGPYSNQPQHF. Written as DNA, the CDR3 is TGTGCCAGCAGTTTACTCGTCGGGGGGCCGTATAGCAATCAGCCCCAGCATTTT.

This chain links TRBV27 with TRBJ2-1; possibly TRBD2 for D (6 bases). V was clipped by 3 bases and J by 8 bases, with 14 bases between them. Looked up from germline, CDR1 is MNHEY and CDR2 is SMNVEV (reference sequence). The CDR3 is made up of 14 amino acids. CDR3 sequence (DNA): TGTGCCAGCAGTTTCCGGGGGAGGAGGGATGAGCAGTTCTTC. Its translation: CASSFRGRRDEQFF.

Remarks on this clonotype: This likely comes from a read error, as the CDR3 has no conserved phenylalanine or tryptophan at its end. The V and J genes are TRBV28 and TRBJ1-2, with D maybe TRBD1 (5 bases). CDR3 length: 13 amino acids. V lost 6 bases and J 4 bases, leaving 12 bases between the germline ends. Germline lookup yields CDR1 MDHEN and CDR2 SYDVKM. The CDR3 region is CASSLVGGYGYTS. CDR3 nucleotides: TGTGCCAGCAGCCTTGTGGGGGGCTATGGCTACACCTCC.

In its sample, this clonotype ranks as medium-sized. V and J are TRBV28 and TRBJ1-1; a weak D match, TRBD1 (6 bases). The CDR3 totals 15 residues. CDR1 is MDHEN, CDR2 SYDVKM, per germline. V shed 1 base and J shed 10 bases, with 19 bases lying between them. The CDR3 sequence: CASSLSAGHRSGAFF. In DNA form, the CDR3 reads TGTGCCAGCAGTTTATCGGCGGGACACCGATCGGGAGCTTTCTTT.

The sample holds many counts of this clonotype. V and J are TRBV28 and TRBJ1-1, with TRBD1 matching 7 bases. This CDR3 region has 14 residues. J was trimmed by 11 bases and V by 5 bases; bases with no gene match: 14. The germline gives CDR1 MDHEN, CDR2 SYDVKM. The CDR3 DNA follows: TGTGCCAGCAGTCCCACACCGGGGCCGACAGGGGCTTTCTTT. Translation gives CASSPTPGPTGAFF.

This clonotype has a handful of counts. The chain recombines TRBV12-3 or TRBV12-4 with TRBJ1-2; possibly TRBD1 for D (5 bases). The CDR3 has 13 residues. V lost 3 bases, J lost 8 bases, and 13 bases lay in between. The CDR3 DNA reads as TGTGCCAGCAGTTTGGGACGGGAGGGAGGCTACACCTTC. It specifies CASSLGREGGYTF.

This clonotype was detected a few times. The V and J genes are TRBV11-2 and TRBJ2-7, with a possible D match to TRBD2 (6 bases). V gave up 5 bases and J gave up 4 bases, with 15 bases separating them. Germline CDR1 and CDR2: SGHAT and FQNNGV. This CDR3 comprises 14 residues. DNA for the CDR3: TGTGCCAGCAGCCGCCGGGGAGCGGGTTACGAGCAGTACTTC. It is translated as CASSRRGAGYEQYF.